This passage covers 30 T cell receptor beta chains from one sample sequenced in a study of shared clonotypes between healthy human individuals. Assay: immunoSEQ multiplex PCR; the TCRdb copy retains only in-frame clones and omits some. Counted here are about 2.4 million clones, 80% to 95% occurring once; the ten biggest clones make up more than 0.35%. The sequencing input was naive CD4+ T cells from PBMCs. The subset: CD45RA+ positively selected. Receptors originate from a man between 18 and 35 years old in good health. Some clones in this sample may be carry-over from other donors' samples.

This chain uses TRBV29-1 with TRBJ2-2, with 8 bases lining up with TRBD1. V dropped 4 bases and J dropped 1; count of bases not matched to a gene: 8. Germline V gene data show CDR1 as SQVTM and CDR2 as ANQGSEA. CDR3 length: 16 amino acids. This chain's CDR3 is CSVGRFGTGNTGELFF. CDR3 in DNA: TGCAGCGTTGGAAGATTCGGGACAGGGAACACCGGGGAGCTGTTTTTT.

The rearrangement joins TRBV6-6 to TRBJ2-1; 12 bases line up with TRBD2. In germline, CDR1 is MNHNY, CDR2 SVGAGI (reference sequence). CDR3 length: 16 amino acids. The junction had 15 bases not matched to a gene; V was cut back by 4 bases and J by 14 bases. CDR3: CASSSPGTGRLAGEFF. The CDR3 DNA follows: TGTGCCAGCAGTTCCCCCGGGACAGGGAGACTAGCGGGAGAGTTCTTC.

This chain joins TRBV5-1 and TRBJ2-1; TRBD2 matches at 10 bases. The V gene's germline CDR1 is SGHRS and CDR2 YFSETQ. With V trimmed by 7 bases and J by 9 bases, 16 bases remained unmatched. This CDR3 contains 16 residues. The CDR3 is CASHSTVASGSPEQFF. The CDR3 DNA sequence: TGCGCCAGCCATTCTACTGTGGCTAGCGGGAGCCCTGAGCAGTTCTTC.

The V and J genes are TRBV28 and TRBJ1-2, with D perhaps matching TRBD1 (6 bases). V was cut by 2 bases and J by 4 bases, with 17 bases left in between. The germline V gene has CDR1 MDHEN and CDR2 SYDVKM. This CDR3 is built from 16 residues. CDR3 DNA: TGTGCCAGCAGTTTAAAGACAGGCTCATTTCTCTATGGCTACACCTTC. As protein: CASSLKTGSFLYGYTF.

CDR3 DNA: TGTGCCAGCAGCATAAACAGGGGGGCCGAAAAACTGTTTTTT. It yields the protein CASSINRGAEKLFF. The chain recombines TRBV6-5 with TRBJ1-4; 8 bases are shared with TRBD1. The CDR3 contains 14 residues. CDR1 and CDR2 (germline): MNHEY, SVGAGI. Trimming took 6 bases from V and 8 from J; bases not matched to a gene: 8.

The chain recombines TRBV14 with TRBJ2-1; D is ambiguous. The germline V gene has CDR1 SGHDN and CDR2 FVKESK. This CDR3 is built from 17 residues. Between the trimmed V and J ends, which lost 3 bases and 5 bases, there was a span of 20 bases. The CDR3 here is CASSHVMGVGRDNEQFF. The CDR3 coding sequence is TGTGCCAGCAGCCACGTAATGGGTGTGGGCCGGGACAATGAGCAGTTCTTC.

This clone has a single count. The genes are TRBV7-3 and TRBJ2-2, with D hard to call. Germline V gene lookup returns CDR1 SGHTA and CDR2 FQGTGA. The CDR3 spans 12 residues. Trimming shortened V by 5 bases and J by 3 bases, and 4 bases separated the two germline ends. This chain's CDR3 is CASSRDTGELFF. The CDR3 nucleotides read TGTGCCAGCAGCAGGGACACCGGGGAGCTGTTTTTT.

This clone came up once. V and J are TRBV7-9 and TRBJ2-1; 9 positions match TRBD1. Germline-derived CDR1 and CDR2 are SEHNR and FQNEAQ (reference sequence). V was pared by 0 bases and J by 2 bases, with 2 bases of the junction left unmatched. The CDR3 covers 16 residues. The CDR3 region is CASSLARTGAYNEQFF. CDR3 in DNA: TGTGCCAGCAGCTTAGCAAGGACAGGGGCCTACAATGAGCAGTTCTTC.

This sequence joins TRBV11-2 and TRBJ2-7; TRBD1 aligns across 7 bases. The V and J ends lost 4 bases and 3 bases, in that order; junction bases with no gene match: 9. Germline V CDR1 and CDR2: SGHAT, FQNNGV. The CDR3 has 15 amino acids. CDR3 DNA: TGTGCCAGCAGCTGGACACAGGGGACGATCTACGAGCAGTACTTC. Protein product: CASSWTQGTIYEQYF.

The genes are TRBV6-5 and TRBJ1-2; D is possibly TRBD1 (6 bases). CDR3 length equals 13 residues. The germline V gene has CDR1 MNHEY and CDR2 SVGAGI. V gave up 2 bases and J gave up 4 bases, with 8 bases separating them. CDR3 protein: CASSYNRVYGYTF. Here the CDR3 DNA reads TGTGCCAGCAGTTACAACAGGGTCTATGGCTACACCTTC.

The chain is built from TRBV19 and TRBJ2-1; D call uncertain. With 1 base removed from V and 6 bases from J, the gap between germline ends came to 10 bases. Germline CDR1 and CDR2: LNHDA and SQIVND (reference sequence). CDR3 length: 14 residues. CDR3 sequence reads: CASSIAMGLNEQFF. The CDR3 DNA follows: TGTGCCAGTAGTATAGCCATGGGTCTCAATGAGCAGTTCTTC.

V is TRBV5-4 and J is TRBJ2-7; D is possibly TRBD1 or TRBD2 (5 bases each). V was cut by 4 bases and J by 2 bases, with 19 bases left in between. Germline loops: CDR1 SGHNT, CDR2 YYREEE (reference sequence). CDR3 size: 16 residues. CDR3 sequence: CASSPRGTSIPYEQYF. Written as DNA, the CDR3 is TGTGCCAGCAGCCCCCGGGGCACCTCTATCCCCTACGAGCAGTACTTC.

This clone is a singleton in its sample. V is TRBV19 and J is TRBJ1-5, with a possible D match to TRBD1 (5 bases). The CDR3 sequence is 14 residues long. Germline CDR1 LNHDA, CDR2 SQIVND (reference sequence). The V gene lost 7 bases and the J gene lost 5 bases, with 15 bases spanning the gap. This chain's CDR3 is CASNALDTYQPQHF. The CDR3 DNA reads TGTGCCAGTAACGCCCTGGACACATATCAGCCCCAGCATTTT.

The J gene is TRBJ1-3, the V gene TRBV5-4; D perhaps matches TRBD1 (5 bases). The CDR3 runs 16 residues. Trimming took off 2 bases at V and 0 bases at J, with 12 bases between the two ends. Per the germline V gene, CDR1 is SGHNT and CDR2 is YYREEE (reference sequence). CDR3 DNA: TGTGCCAGCAGCTTAGGGGCGCCACTCTCTGGAAACACCATATATTTT. It yields the protein CASSLGAPLSGNTIYF.

CDR3 sequence (DNA): TGCGCCAGCAGCTCGCAGGCAACTAATGAAAAACTGTTTTTT. Translated, it gives CASSSQATNEKLFF. The chain combines TRBV5-1 with TRBJ1-4; D gene unclear. Germline values: CDR1 SGHRS, CDR2 YFSETQ. V lost 3 bases and J lost 0, with 6 bases in between. The CDR3 is 14 amino acids.

This chain links TRBV4-2 with TRBJ2-7, with TRBD2 identical over 14 bases. The junction had 7 bases not matched to a gene; V was cut back by 4 bases and J by 2 bases. From germline, CDR1 is LGHNA and CDR2 YNFKEQ. The CDR3 consists of 17 residues. The CDR3 protein is CASSLEGLAGAAYEQYF. As DNA, the CDR3 is TGTGCCAGCAGCCTAGAGGGACTAGCGGGGGCCGCCTACGAGCAGTACTTC.

Here the CDR3 DNA reads TGTGCCAGCATTTCCCCGGGGGGGGACAGGCCTTACAATGAGCAGTTCTTC. Encoded protein: CASISPGGDRPYNEQFF. The rearrangement links TRBV28 to TRBJ2-1, with D perhaps being TRBD1 or TRBD2 (8 bases each). The germline gives CDR1 MDHEN, CDR2 SYDVKM. The CDR3 is made up of 17 amino acids. Trimming took off 7 bases at V and 4 bases at J, with 23 bases between the two ends.

The chain joins TRBV5-4 to TRBJ2-1; 13 bases match TRBD2. Unmatched junction bases numbered 3, after V lost 3 bases and J lost 3 bases. The CDR3 contains 16 residues. Germline assignment: CDR1 SGHNT and CDR2 YYREEE (reference sequence). The CDR3 DNA reads as TGTGCCAGCAGCTCCGGGACTAGCGGGAACTACAATGAGCAGTTCTTC. As protein: CASSSGTSGNYNEQFF.

This chain uses TRBV28 with TRBJ2-1; 8 nucleotides align to TRBD2. J gave up 0 bases and V 3 bases, and 7 bases lay outside the gene matches. The CDR3 sequence is 17 residues long. The germline V gene has CDR1 MDHEN and CDR2 SYDVKM. The CDR3 region is CASSLAGLGPSYNEQFF. The CDR3 DNA reads TGTGCCAGCAGTTTGGCGGGACTAGGTCCCTCCTACAATGAGCAGTTCTTC.

A remark on this clone: Other nucleotide sequences in the sample specify the same CDR3. The gene calls are TRBV7-2 and TRBJ1-1; D is perhaps TRBD1 (5 bases). The CDR3 loop spans 13 amino acids. V dropped 5 bases and J dropped 4 bases, with 11 bases sitting between them. The germline V gene has CDR1 SGHTA and CDR2 FQGNSA. The CDR3 protein is CASSPRGGTEAFF. CDR3 sequence (DNA): TGTGCCAGCAGCCCTCGGGGGGGCACTGAAGCTTTCTTT.

This chain uses TRBV9 with TRBJ1-4; 8 nucleotides match TRBD1. The CDR3 loop spans 17 amino acids. Germline assignment: CDR1 SGDLS and CDR2 YYNGEE. Germline trimming cut 3 bases from V and 8 bases from J; bases unmatched to any gene: 15. In DNA, the CDR3 is TGTGCCAGCAGCGCCGGAGGGGCAGACAGGGGACGGGAAAAACTGTTTTTT. Amino acids: CASSAGGADRGREKLFF.

The chain has TRBV6-1 and TRBJ1-5; 7 bases are shared with TRBD1. This CDR3 comprises 16 residues. The ends lost 4 bases at V and 2 bases at J; junction bases unmatched: 8. CDR1 and CDR2 (germline): MNHNS, SASEGT. Here the CDR3 reads CASSGFGTVGNQPQHF. CDR3 coding DNA: TGTGCCAGCAGTGGATTTGGGACAGTGGGCAATCAGCCCCAGCATTTT.

V usage is TRBV10-3 and J usage is TRBJ1-2; TRBD1 is a possible D gene (5 bases). This CDR3 has 14 amino acids. V shed 0 bases and J shed 5 bases, with 10 bases lying between them. The germline gives CDR1 ENHRY, CDR2 SYGVKD. CDR3 in amino acids: CAISESGGEYGYTF. DNA of the CDR3: TGTGCCATCAGTGAGTCGGGGGGAGAGTATGGCTACACCTTC.

The V and J genes are TRBV5-1 and TRBJ1-2; 11 bases line up with TRBD1. Germline CDR1 is SGHRS and CDR2 is YFSETQ. This CDR3 is 15 amino acids long. The junction had 7 bases not matched to a gene; V was cut back by 4 bases and J by 5 bases. The CDR3, as DNA: TGCGCCAGCAGCCCGCGGACAGGGGGCGAATATGGCTACACCTTC. As protein: CASSPRTGGEYGYTF.

As regards this clone: The identical CDR3 is also encoded by other nucleotide sequences in the sample. J is TRBJ2-1 and V is TRBV20-1; D remains ambiguous. The CDR3 contains 11 residues. V was pared by 3 bases and J by 5 bases, with 5 bases between. Germline CDR1 DFQATT, CDR2 SNEGSKA (reference sequence). The CDR3 DNA follows: TGCAGTGCTAGCCCGGACAATGAGCAGTTCTTC. Protein sequence: CSASPDNEQFF.

The chain recombines TRBV13 with TRBJ2-3; a weak D match, TRBD2 (7 bases). Germline loops: CDR1 PRHDT, CDR2 FYEKMQ (reference sequence). With 6 bases removed from V and 7 bases from J, the gap between germline ends came to 17 bases. This CDR3 has 14 residues. The CDR3 sequence is CASSTAGADNTQYF. The CDR3 DNA reads TGTGCCAGCAGTACCGCGGGGGCGGATAATACGCAGTATTTT.

The chain's CDR3 is CASSPDTQGAEQYF. CDR3 nucleotide sequence: TGTGCCAGCAGCCCCGACACCCAAGGCGCCGAGCAGTACTTC. The chain joins TRBV11-2 to TRBJ2-7; the D is unclear. V was shortened by 5 bases and J by 6 bases, with 17 bases between the two germline ends. This CDR3 contains 14 residues. The germline V gene has CDR1 SGHAT and CDR2 FQNNGV.

Concerning this clone: The identical CDR3 is also encoded by other nucleotide sequences in the sample. The chain employs TRBV5-1 and TRBJ2-3; D assignment may be TRBD1 or TRBD2 (5 bases each). This CDR3 spans 15 amino acids. Trimming cost V 0 bases and J 0 bases, with 8 bases left between them. Germline V gene data show CDR1 as SGHRS and CDR2 as YFSETQ. This chain's CDR3 is CASSLEGSSTDTQYF. In DNA, the CDR3 is TGCGCCAGCAGCTTGGAGGGGAGTAGCACAGATACGCAGTATTTT.

V usage is TRBV7-2 and J usage is TRBJ2-3; 10 bases agree with TRBD1. V dropped 2 bases and J dropped 5; count of bases not matched to a gene: 4. The CDR3 extends over 15 amino acids. Germline V lookup: CDR1 SGHTA, CDR2 FQGNSA. DNA of the CDR3: TGTGCCAGCAGCTTAATGGGACAGGGGTTAGATACGCAGTATTTT. Protein sequence: CASSLMGQGLDTQYF.

The gene calls are TRBV7-9 and TRBJ1-1; D perhaps matches TRBD1 (5 bases). Germline V gene lookup returns CDR1 SEHNR and CDR2 FQNEAQ (reference sequence). The V gene lost 0 bases and the J gene lost 4 bases, with 9 bases spanning the gap. CDR3 length: 14 residues. CDR3 coding DNA: TGTGCCAGCAGCTTAGCTAGAGACAGCACTGAAGCTTTCTTT. Protein sequence: CASSLARDSTEAFF.